Each of the 4 T cell receptor beta chains below was sequenced from the same sample in a study of blood T cell repertoires in COVID-19. Generated by immunoSEQ multiplex PCR, the TCRdb table keeps only in-frame clones and is missing some. The sample shows tens of thousands of clones, about 90% of them seen only once. Sequenced: peripheral blood. The source is an elderly woman with acute or convalescent COVID-19.

V usage is TRBV12-3 or TRBV12-4 and J usage is TRBJ2-1; no clear D gene. With 5 bases removed from V and 15 bases from J, the gap between germline ends came to 20 bases. CDR3 size: 13 residues. DNA of the CDR3: TGTGCCAGCAGTCCCCCTGGTTGGCAGCCGGGGTTCTTC. Its protein product is CASSPPGWQPGFF.

The CDR3 reads CASSITAVSTNEKLFF. In DNA, the CDR3 is TGTGCCAGTAGTATTACGGCGGTATCAACTAATGAAAAACTGTTTTTT. The J gene is TRBJ1-4, the V gene TRBV19; D is undetermined. The germline V and J ends were trimmed by 3 bases and 0 bases, with 11 bases remaining between them. CDR3 size: 16 residues. CDR1 is LNHDA and CDR2 is SQIVND in the germline V gene (reference sequence).

Worth noting for this clone: Other DNA sequences within the sample encode an identical CDR3. The rearrangement uses TRBV29-1 and TRBJ1-2, with D uncertain. The CDR3 totals 12 residues. Germline lookup yields CDR1 SQVTM and CDR2 ANQGSEA. V lost 6 bases and J lost 4, with 12 bases in between. This CDR3 reads CSVEAGFYGYTF. In nucleotides, the CDR3 is TGCAGCGTGGAGGCAGGCTTCTATGGCTACACCTTC.

This chain links TRBV6-5 with TRBJ1-1; tentatively, D is TRBD1 (6 bases). From germline, CDR1 is MNHEY and CDR2 SVGAGI. CDR3 length: 15 residues. The V and J ends lost 5 bases and 6 bases respectively, with 19 bases between them. The CDR3 DNA reads TGTGCCAGCAGTACCACCGGGACAACCCCTCCTGAAGCTTTCTTT. This gives the protein CASSTTGTTPPEAFF.